This TCR beta chain was sequenced during a study of blood T cell repertoires in COVID-19. Profiled with immunoSEQ multiplex PCR; TCRdb holds only in-frame clones, not every one. The sample has 30,000 to 45,000 clones; over 65% are singletons. The clonotype comes from a man in his 60s with active COVID-19. Sequencing was performed on peripheral blood.

The CDR3 is CASGPGSGGAETQYF. CDR3 nucleotides: TGTGCTAGTGGTCCCGGTAGCGGGGGGGCAGAGACCCAGTACTTC. The chain links TRBV12-5 to TRBJ2-5, with 11 bases matching TRBD2. Per the germline V gene, CDR1 is LGHNT and CDR2 is FRNRAP. The CDR3 consists of 15 residues. The V and J ends lost 5 bases and 4 bases, in that order; junction bases with no gene match: 6.